The following is a T cell receptor (beta chain) sequence with its context. What this receptor recognizes is not known. Base qualities are missing; no much larger clone stands one base away. Reading the label with the study, this specimen's treatment or condition is: in vitro stimulation with specific CMV peptide epitopes to enrich CMV-specific T cells. CDR1 and CDR2 are drawn from the germline V gene (reference sequence): SEHNR, FQNEAQ. Here V drops 7 bases and J drops 3 bases, and the junction holds 5 bases not matched to any gene. The CDR3 sequence holds 14 residues, the cysteine and phenylalanine included. The retained sequence is limited to the CDR3, 42 bases, with the frame set at the first base. This sample was sequenced with an Illumina HiSeq 1500. In-frame beta chains were kept once TCRdb had trimmed the public reads at Q25 with fastp and called clones with MiXCR. One record per CDR3 amino acid sequence lists the most common genes and DNA. The sample has 830,000 or so distinct CDR3 sequences on record, over 25% of them singletons. The ten largest clones represent 9.5% to 15% of the sample.

These data belong to a study of T cell repertoires in cytomegalovirus infection (dated by TCRdb to about 2019). Turning to the overall study: Recently identified HLA-C-restricted CMV epitopes, whose presentation resists viral immunomodulation, were targeted by peptide stimulations together with well-studied HLA-B-restricted epitopes. Donor HLA type was relevant to the analysis, as public TCR beta signatures indicated carriage of CMV infection together with the matching HLA type. What the work shows at the level of the full study, not this receptor alone: The ex vivo response was dominated by HLA-C-restricted CMV-specific TCR beta clonotypes, and the single most frequent clonotype in two of eight donors was supplied by these HLA-C-restricted clonotypes. Carriers of CMV infection plus the relevant HLA type were discriminated by the cumulative frequency of public TCR beta family members in the study cohort and in an independent 352-donor cohort.

Source: cultured CD8+ T cells from PBMCs, taken from culture after CMV antigen stimulation. The TCR sequence derives from a human donor in good health (CMV status not recorded). Some clones in this sample may be carry-over from other donors' samples. The chain was built from TRBV7-9 and TRBJ2-1, with 8 central nucleotides matching TRBD2. The CDR3 protein: CASIAGGSYNEQFF. At the DNA level, the sequence is TGTGCCAGCATCGCGGGGGGAAGCTACAATGAGCAGTTCTTC.